This T cell receptor (beta chain) derives from a study of T cell changes during pregnancy in multiple sclerosis. Profiling relied on immunoSEQ multiplex PCR, and the TCRdb table lists in-frame clones only, not all of them. The table lists some 29,000 clones, roughly 89% of them singletons, with roughly 0.5% in the top ten. The length of the CDR3 is 16 residues. V was clipped by 4 bases and J by 4 bases, with 20 bases between them. CDR1 is SGHDT and CDR2 is YYEEEE in the germline V gene. This sample comprised CD4+ T cells from peripheral blood mononuclear cells, obtained in the first trimester of pregnancy. The J gene is TRBJ1-1, the V gene TRBV5-6; the D gene is possibly TRBD1 (5 bases). The receptor was derived from a female donor in good health, enrolled as a control in a pregnancy study. CDR3 sequence: CASSIGGGTLATEAFF. The CDR3 nucleotides are TGTGCCAGCAGCATTGGCGGAGGGACTCTGGCCACTGAAGCTTTCTTT.